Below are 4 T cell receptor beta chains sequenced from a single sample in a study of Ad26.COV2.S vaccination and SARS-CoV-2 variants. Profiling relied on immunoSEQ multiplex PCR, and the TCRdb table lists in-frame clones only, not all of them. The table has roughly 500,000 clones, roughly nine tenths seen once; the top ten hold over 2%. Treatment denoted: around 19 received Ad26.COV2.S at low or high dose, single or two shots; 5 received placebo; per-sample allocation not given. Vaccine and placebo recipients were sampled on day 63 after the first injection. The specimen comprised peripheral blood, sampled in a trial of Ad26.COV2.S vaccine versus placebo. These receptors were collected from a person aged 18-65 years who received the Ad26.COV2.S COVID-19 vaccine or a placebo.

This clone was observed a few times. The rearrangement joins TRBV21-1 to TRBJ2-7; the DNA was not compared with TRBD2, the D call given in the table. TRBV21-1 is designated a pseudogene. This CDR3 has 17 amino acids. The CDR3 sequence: CASSKDLLAGDHYEQYV. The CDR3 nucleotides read TGTGCCAGCAGCAAAGACTTGCTAGCGGGAGATCACTACGAGCAGTACGTC.

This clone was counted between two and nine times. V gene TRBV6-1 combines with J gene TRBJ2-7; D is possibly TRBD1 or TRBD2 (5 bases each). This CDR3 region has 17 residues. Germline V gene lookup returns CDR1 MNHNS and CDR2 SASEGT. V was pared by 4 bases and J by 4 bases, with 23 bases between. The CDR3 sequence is CASSGRDPARLDYEQYF. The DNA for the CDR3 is TGTGCCAGCAGTGGCCGGGACCCAGCTCGCCTTGATTACGAGCAGTACTTC.

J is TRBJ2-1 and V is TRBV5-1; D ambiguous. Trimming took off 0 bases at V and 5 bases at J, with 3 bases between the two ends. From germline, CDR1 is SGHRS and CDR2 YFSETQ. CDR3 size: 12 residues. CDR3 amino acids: CASSLENNEQFF. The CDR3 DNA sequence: TGCGCCAGCAGCTTGGAGAACAATGAGCAGTTCTTC.

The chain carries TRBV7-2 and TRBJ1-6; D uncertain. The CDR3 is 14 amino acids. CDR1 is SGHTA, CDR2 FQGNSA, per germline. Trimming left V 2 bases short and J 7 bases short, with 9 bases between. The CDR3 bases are TGTGCCAGCAGCTTAACAGTTCTCAATTCACCCCTCCACTTT. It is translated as CASSLTVLNSPLHF.